The next 20 T cell receptor beta chains were all read from a single sample in a study of control samples from healthy donors and cancer patients. Measured with immunoSEQ multiplex PCR; TCRdb has only the in-frame clones, and not every one. The sample lists around 110,000 clones, over 85% occurring once. Sequenced material: blood. These receptors were taken from a man aged 25-40 years in good health.

The chain combines TRBV10-3 with TRBJ1-2; TRBD1 is a possible D gene (5 bases). V lost 6 bases and J 8 bases, leaving 19 bases between the germline ends. Per the germline V gene, CDR1 is ENHRY and CDR2 is SYGVKD. CDR3 length equals 14 residues. The CDR3 sequence is CAIREGLGVRGYTF. In DNA, the CDR3 is TGTGCCATCAGGGAGGGGCTCGGCGTACGGGGCTACACCTTC.

The chain joins TRBV5-6 to TRBJ1-1; weak D call: TRBD1 (5 bases). Trimming left V 4 bases short and J 3 bases short, with 10 bases between. Germline V lookup: CDR1 SGHDT, CDR2 YYEEEE. The CDR3 has 13 residues. The CDR3: CASSTGTYTEAFF. CDR3 nucleotides: TGTGCCAGCAGCACCGGGACTTACACTGAAGCTTTCTTT.

The V gene is TRBV6-2 or TRBV6-3, the J gene TRBJ2-6; D remains ambiguous. The CDR3 is made up of 17 amino acids. The germline V and J ends were trimmed by 3 bases and 4 bases, with 16 bases remaining between them. Germline lookup yields CDR1 MNHEY and CDR2 SVGEGT. The CDR3 sequence is CASSYGIQRSGANVLTF. As DNA, the CDR3 is TGTGCCAGCAGTTATGGGATCCAACGGTCGGGGGCCAACGTCCTGACTTTC.

The genes are TRBV5-1 and TRBJ1-3; TRBD1 matches at 7 bases. This CDR3 region has 16 residues. V lost 5 bases, J lost 0 bases, and 8 bases stayed unmatched. Germline V gene sequence: CDR1 SGHRS, CDR2 YFSETQ. In DNA, the CDR3 is TGCGCCAGCAGATCGGCGACAGGGTACTCTGGAAACACCATATATTTT. Protein sequence: CASRSATGYSGNTIYF.

This clone was seen a few times. This chain joins TRBV2 and TRBJ2-7; weak D call: TRBD2 (5 bases). V was clipped by 8 bases and J by 2 bases, with 16 bases between them. CDR3 length: 14 residues. Germline CDR1 and CDR2: SNHLY and FYNNEI. The CDR3 DNA follows: TGTGCCAGCGGTGGACTTCTCGTTACCTACGAGCAGTACTTC. This encodes CASGGLLVTYEQYF.

The genes are TRBV9 and TRBJ2-2; D is perhaps TRBD1 or TRBD2 (5 bases each). This CDR3 region has 15 residues. V was pared by 2 bases and J by 3 bases, with 11 bases between. From germline, CDR1 is SGDLS and CDR2 YYNGEE. CDR3 coding DNA: TGTGCCAGCAGCGTCCGGGACCGACACACCGGGGAGCTGTTTTTT. Translation gives CASSVRDRHTGELFF.

J is TRBJ2-3 and V is TRBV9, with no clear D. The ends were cut back, 1 base at V and 4 bases at J, with 4 bases in the middle. CDR3 size: 12 residues. Germline V lookup: CDR1 SGDLS, CDR2 YYNGEE. CDR3 in DNA: TGTGCCAGCAGCGTATCAGCAGATACGCAGTATTTT. Translation gives CASSVSADTQYF.

The chain has TRBV5-1 and TRBJ2-1, with D possibly being TRBD1 or TRBD2 (5 bases each). The length of the CDR3 is 16 residues. V lost 5 bases and J lost 8, with 23 bases in between. Per the germline V gene, CDR1 is SGHRS and CDR2 is YFSETQ. In DNA form, the CDR3 reads TGCGCCAGCAGTTCTACCGGGACGCAGCTTGGCGATGAGCAGTTCTTC. Translation gives CASSSTGTQLGDEQFF.

This chain joins TRBV24-1 and TRBJ2-2; a possible D gene is TRBD1 (5 bases). The V gene lost 0 bases and the J gene lost 0 bases, with 7 bases spanning the gap. The CDR3 extends over 16 amino acids. CDR1 and CDR2 from the germline V gene are KGHDR and SFDVKD. CDR3 sequence (DNA): TGTGCCACCAGTGATTTGGACAGCTCGAACACCGGGGAGCTGTTTTTT. As protein: CATSDLDSSNTGELFF.

V is TRBV6-5 and J is TRBJ1-1; the match to TRBD1 covers 9 bases. This CDR3 has 13 amino acids. The germline CDR1 and CDR2 sequences are MNHEY and SVGAGI. V lost 5 bases and J lost 4; bases outside the gene matches: 2. Here the CDR3 DNA reads TGTGCCAGCAGTACAGGGGGCCTCACTGAAGCTTTCTTT. Protein sequence: CASSTGGLTEAFF.

The CDR3 reads CASSEGAGGAYEQYV. The CDR3, as DNA: TGTGCCAGCAGTGAAGGAGCGGGGGGGGCCTACGAGCAGTACGTC. The chain is built from TRBV6-1 and TRBJ2-7, with 10 nucleotides matching TRBD2. The CDR3 loop spans 15 amino acids. CDR1 is MNHNS and CDR2 is SASEGT in the germline V gene. After removal of 1 base from V and 2 bases from J, the junction contained 2 bases not matched to a gene.

The chain has TRBV2 and TRBJ2-3; 9 bases align to TRBD2. The germline CDR1 and CDR2 sequences are SNHLY and FYNNEI. There are 14 residues in the CDR3. V lost 6 bases to trimming and J lost 3 bases; unmatched junction nucleotides: 4. The CDR3 DNA reads TGTGCCAGCAGGCAGCGGGGGGTGACAGATACGCAGTATTTT. It yields the protein CASRQRGVTDTQYF.

The chain recombines TRBV27 with TRBJ1-2; D gene ambiguous. Trimming took off 6 bases at V and 0 bases at J, with 14 bases between the two ends. The germline V gene encodes CDR1 MNHEY and CDR2 SMNVEV (reference sequence). This CDR3 has 15 residues. CDR3 nucleotides: TGTGCCAGCAGGAAGGGAAGTCTGGCTAACTATGGCTACACCTTC. Its translation is CASRKGSLANYGYTF.

The chain uses TRBV4-1 and TRBJ2-1, with 10 bases that match TRBD1. Trimming removed 3 bases from V and 9 bases from J; junction bases left unmatched: 8. Germline-derived CDR1 and CDR2 are MGHRA and YSYEKL. The CDR3 loop spans 15 amino acids. CDR3: CASSHNRDRGIEQFF. DNA for the CDR3: TGCGCCAGCAGCCACAATCGGGACAGGGGAATTGAGCAGTTCTTC.

The rearrangement uses TRBV5-6 and TRBJ2-3; 8 nucleotides line up with TRBD1. The CDR3 has 16 residues. V gave up 1 base and J gave up 3 bases; unmatched junction bases: 7. The germline gives CDR1 SGHDT, CDR2 YYEEEE. The CDR3 region is CASSLSRTGRTDTQYF. Written as DNA, the CDR3 is TGTGCCAGCAGCTTGTCCAGGACAGGGAGGACAGATACGCAGTATTTT. Complete variable domain (other parts from reference TRBV5-6 and TRBJ2-3): DAGVTQSPTHLIKTRGQQVTLRCSPKSGHDTVSWYQQALGQGPQFIFQYYEEEERQRGNFPDRFSGHQFPNYSSELNVNALLLGDSALYLCASSLSRTGRTDTQYFGPGTRLTVL.

V gene TRBV6-5 combines with J gene TRBJ2-5; 12 bases match TRBD1. The CDR3 totals 13 residues. Per the germline V gene, CDR1 is MNHEY and CDR2 is SVGAGI. The V segment lost 8 bases and the J segment 6 bases; nucleotides outside the gene matches: 4. The CDR3 here is CASGTGGSKTQYF. In nucleotides, the CDR3 is TGTGCCAGCGGGACAGGGGGCTCGAAGACCCAGTACTTC.

The gene calls are TRBV7-9 and TRBJ2-5; D may be TRBD1 or TRBD2 (5 bases each). V lost 3 bases, J lost 4 bases, and 12 bases lay in between. Germline V CDR1 and CDR2: SEHNR, FQNEAQ (reference sequence). The CDR3 contains 14 residues. The CDR3 DNA is TGTGCCAGCAGCTTTTGGGGGTTAGGAGAGACCCAGTACTTC. Translated: CASSFWGLGETQYF.

A single count supports this clone. The V call is TRBV30, the J call TRBJ2-2; weak D call: TRBD1 (6 bases). This CDR3 has 16 residues. Looked up from germline, CDR1 is GTSNPN and CDR2 is SVGIG (reference sequence). Trimming pared 6 bases from V and 0 bases from J, leaving 17 bases between. CDR3 DNA sequence: TGTGCCTGCCCCCAGGACAGATTCGCGAACACCGGGGAGCTGTTTTTT. Protein: CACPQDRFANTGELFF.

In this sample, this clone turned up once. This chain connects TRBV11-1 to TRBJ1-2, with 7 positions matching TRBD1. CDR3 size: 15 residues. The germline V gene encodes CDR1 SGHAT and CDR2 FQDESV (reference sequence). J lost 4 bases, V lost 5 bases, and 10 bases had no gene match. As DNA, the CDR3 is TGTGCCAGCAGCCCCCGACAGGGCGGTAGCTATGGCTACACCTTC. This encodes CASSPRQGGSYGYTF.

In nucleotides, the CDR3 is TGTGCCAGCAGGCCCTCAGGGGGCTCGGCGTACGAGCAGTACTTC. This translates into CASRPSGGSAYEQYF. V is TRBV6-5 and J is TRBJ2-7, with TRBD1 matching over 8 bases. This CDR3 spans 15 amino acids. With V trimmed by 6 bases and J by 4 bases, 11 bases remained unmatched. From germline, CDR1 is MNHEY and CDR2 SVGAGI.